This T cell receptor beta chain was recovered during a study of T-cell reconstitution after alpha-beta-depleted transplantation in children. Unique molecular identifiers tagged the TCRbeta library. TCRdb processed the PCR reads anew with MiXCR; each CDR3 protein has one entry. The table has 400,000 to 500,000 distinct CDR3 sequences, roughly 11% seen once. This clonotype was observed a few times. This TCR was recovered from a human donor who donated a stem cell graft to a child with acute myeloid leukemia. The sequenced sample was PBMCs from the stem cell graft donor, obtained from the stem cell graft.

As DNA, the CDR3 is TGCGCCAGCAGCTTGTTGGTGGGGACAGAAGTAATCGATGAGCAGTTCTTC. The encoded protein is CASSLLVGTEVIDEQFF. The chain employs TRBV5-1 and TRBJ2-1, with 7 bases aligning to TRBD1. The germline CDR1 and CDR2 sequences are SGHRS and YFSETQ. Unmatched junction bases numbered 15, after V lost 1 base and J lost 8 bases. This CDR3 region has 17 residues.